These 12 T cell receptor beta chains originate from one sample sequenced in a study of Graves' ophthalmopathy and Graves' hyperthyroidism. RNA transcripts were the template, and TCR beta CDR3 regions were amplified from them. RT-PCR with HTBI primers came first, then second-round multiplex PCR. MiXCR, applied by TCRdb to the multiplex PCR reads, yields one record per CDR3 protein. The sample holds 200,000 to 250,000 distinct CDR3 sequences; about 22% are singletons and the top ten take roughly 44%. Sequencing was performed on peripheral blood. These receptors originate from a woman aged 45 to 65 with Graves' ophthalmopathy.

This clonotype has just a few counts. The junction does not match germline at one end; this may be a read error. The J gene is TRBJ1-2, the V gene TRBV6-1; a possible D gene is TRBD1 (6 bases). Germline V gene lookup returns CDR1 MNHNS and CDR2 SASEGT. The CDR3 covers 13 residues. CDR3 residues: CASGVGGDYGYIF. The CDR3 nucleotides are TGTGCCAGCGGCGTAGGGGGGGACTATGGCTACATCTTC.

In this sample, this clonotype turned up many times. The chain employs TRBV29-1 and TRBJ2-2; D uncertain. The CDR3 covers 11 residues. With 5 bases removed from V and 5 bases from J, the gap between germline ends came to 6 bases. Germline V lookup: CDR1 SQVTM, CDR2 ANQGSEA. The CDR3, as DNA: TGCAGCGTTACGGCGACCGGGGAGCTGTTTTTT. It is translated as CSVTATGELFF.

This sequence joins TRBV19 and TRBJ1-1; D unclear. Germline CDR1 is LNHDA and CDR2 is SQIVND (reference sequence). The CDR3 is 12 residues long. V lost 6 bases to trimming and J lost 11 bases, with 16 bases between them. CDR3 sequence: CASRALGLGAFF. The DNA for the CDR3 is TGTGCCAGTAGAGCCCTGGGCTTGGGGGCTTTCTTT.

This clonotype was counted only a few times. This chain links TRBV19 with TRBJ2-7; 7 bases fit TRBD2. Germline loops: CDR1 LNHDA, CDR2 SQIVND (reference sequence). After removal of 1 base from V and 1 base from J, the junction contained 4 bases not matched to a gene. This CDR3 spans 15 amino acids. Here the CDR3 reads CASSIGVGGSYEQYF. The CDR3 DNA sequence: TGTGCCAGTAGTATAGGGGTCGGGGGGTCCTACGAGCAGTACTTC.

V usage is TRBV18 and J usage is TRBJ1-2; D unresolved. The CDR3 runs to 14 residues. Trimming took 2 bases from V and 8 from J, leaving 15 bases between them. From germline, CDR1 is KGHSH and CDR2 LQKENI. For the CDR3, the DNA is TGTGCCAGCTCACCAAGTAGCCAAGGCTGGGGCTACACCTTC. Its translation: CASSPSSQGWGYTF. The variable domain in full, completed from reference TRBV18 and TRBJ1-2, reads NAGVMQNPRHLVRRRGQEARLRCSPMKGHSHVYWYRQLPEEGLKFMVYLQKENIIDESGMPKERFSAEFPKEGPSILRIQQVVRGDSAAYFCASSPSSQGWGYTFGSGTRLTVV.

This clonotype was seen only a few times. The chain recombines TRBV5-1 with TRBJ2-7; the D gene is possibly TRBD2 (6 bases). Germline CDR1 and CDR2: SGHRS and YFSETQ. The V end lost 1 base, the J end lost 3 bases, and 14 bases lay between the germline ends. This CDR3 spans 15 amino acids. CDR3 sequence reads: CASSLWAPGDYEQYF. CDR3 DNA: TGCGCCAGCAGCTTGTGGGCGCCGGGGGACTACGAGCAGTACTTC.

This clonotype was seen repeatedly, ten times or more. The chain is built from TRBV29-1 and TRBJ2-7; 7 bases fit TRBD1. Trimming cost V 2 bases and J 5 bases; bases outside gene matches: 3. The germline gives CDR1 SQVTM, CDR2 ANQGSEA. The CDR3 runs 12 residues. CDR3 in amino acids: CSVEKQGNEQYF. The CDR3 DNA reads TGCAGCGTTGAAAAACAGGGGAACGAGCAGTACTTC.

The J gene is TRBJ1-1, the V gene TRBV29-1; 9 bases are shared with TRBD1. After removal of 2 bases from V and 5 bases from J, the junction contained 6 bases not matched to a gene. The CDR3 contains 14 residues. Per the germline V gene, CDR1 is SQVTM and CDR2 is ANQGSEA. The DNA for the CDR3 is TGCAGCGTTGAAACGGGACAGGGACTAACTGAAGCTTTCTTT. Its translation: CSVETGQGLTEAFF.

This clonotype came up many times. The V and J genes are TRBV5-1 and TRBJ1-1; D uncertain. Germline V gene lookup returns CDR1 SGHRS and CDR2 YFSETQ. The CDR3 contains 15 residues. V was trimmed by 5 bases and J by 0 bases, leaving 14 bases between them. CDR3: CASSRGEGMNTEAFF. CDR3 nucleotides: TGCGCCAGCAGTCGTGGGGAAGGCATGAACACTGAAGCTTTCTTT.

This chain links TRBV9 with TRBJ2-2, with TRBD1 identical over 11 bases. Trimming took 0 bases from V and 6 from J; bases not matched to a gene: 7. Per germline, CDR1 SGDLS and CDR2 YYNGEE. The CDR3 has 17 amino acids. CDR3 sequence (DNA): TGTGCCAGCAGCGTAGGATGGTGGGACAGGGGGTCCGGGGAGCTGTTTTTT. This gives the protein CASSVGWWDRGSGELFF.

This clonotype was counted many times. The DNA for the CDR3 is TGTGCCAGCAGCTACGGATACTCCTACGAGCAGTACTTC. This encodes CASSYGYSYEQYF. The chain links TRBV11-2 to TRBJ2-7, with D unclear. The germline CDR1 and CDR2 sequences are SGHAT and FQNNGV. Trimming cost V 4 bases and J 0 bases, with 7 bases left between them. The CDR3 loop spans 13 amino acids.

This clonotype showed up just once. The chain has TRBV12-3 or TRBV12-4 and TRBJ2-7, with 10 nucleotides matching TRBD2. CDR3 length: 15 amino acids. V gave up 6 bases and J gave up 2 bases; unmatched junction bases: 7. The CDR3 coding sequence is TGTGCCAGCAGCCATACCGGGACTAGCGCCTACGAGCAGTACTTC. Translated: CASSHTGTSAYEQYF.